This TCR beta chain came from a study of breast tumors, draining lymph nodes, adjacent tissues. Each CDR3 protein is one row after TCRdb ran MiXCR on the multiplex PCR reads. Of about 100,000 distinct CDR3 sequences listed, 21% were seen once; the top ten hold around 1.2%. With respect to this clonotype: Its ends do not fully match the called genes, so a read error is possible.

The lymph nodes were axillary draining lymph nodes from breast cancer patients. The sample consisted of axillary lymph node tissue. This receptor was taken from a female donor with breast cancer. Some clones in this sample may be carry-over from other donors' samples.

As DNA, the CDR3 is TGCGCCAGCAGCGATAGGGGTAGTGGCGGGCAGCTGTTTTTT. As protein: CASSDRGSGGQLFF. The chain employs TRBV5-1 and TRBJ2-2, with D perhaps given as TRBD1 or TRBD2 (5 bases each). The CDR3 spans 14 residues. Germline V gene lookup returns CDR1 SGHRS and CDR2 YFSETQ.